Below, one T cell receptor (beta chain) is given with its context. The antigen is not known. This entry comes from a study of vaccination effects on CD4 cells after COVID-19. Overall study: Sequencing followed a ViraFEST assay step that expanded antigen-specific CD4+ T cells with viral peptide pools. From a couple of convalescent patients, samples were taken 16 days and one week before vaccination.

The culture ran for approximately 10 days before CD4+ T cells were isolated. IL-2 medium was substituted for half the medium on days 3 and 7. The CDR3 runs to 12 residues. The V and J ends lost 9 bases and 8 bases, in that order; junction bases with no gene match: 8. CDR1 and CDR2 (germline): LGHNT, FRNRAP. Sequenced by immunoSEQ multiplex PCR; TCRdb stores in-frame clones only, minus some. The sample has about 51,000 clones; 60% to 80% are singletons. Source: CD4+ T cells from PBMCs cultured without peptide, taken before COVID-19 vaccination. The TCR was taken from a human donor who had a prior SARS-CoV-2 infection. V usage is TRBV12-5 and J usage is TRBJ2-5; TRBD2 agrees at 8 bases. CDR3 amino acids: CARKDGGATQYF. CDR3 coding DNA: TGTGCTAGAAAAGACGGGGGGGCAACCCAGTACTTC.